The 21 T cell receptor beta chains in this list originate from one sample, sequenced in a study of high-grade serous ovarian cancer treatment subgroups. Profiling relied on immunoSEQ multiplex PCR, and the TCRdb table lists in-frame clones only, not all of them. The sample gives under 8,000 clones, under 80% of which show up once; approximately 5.8% is in the top ten. The tumor samples were collected prior to definitive surgery or chemotherapy. The sample was tumor tissue. The receptors come from a human donor with high-grade serous ovarian cancer.

This chain links TRBV14 with TRBJ2-3; 9 bases are shared with TRBD2. This CDR3 is built from 15 residues. V dropped 5 bases and J dropped 0; count of bases not matched to a gene: 3. CDR1 is SGHDN, CDR2 FVKESK, per germline. CDR3 sequence (DNA): TGTGCCAGCAGCTGGCTAGCGGGGAGCACAGATACGCAGTATTTT. Its protein product is CASSWLAGSTDTQYF.

This chain joins TRBV28 and TRBJ2-7; possibly TRBD2 for D (6 bases). The V gene lost 2 bases and the J gene lost 2 bases, with 16 bases spanning the gap. This CDR3 region has 16 residues. The V gene's germline CDR1 is MDHEN and CDR2 SYDVKM. CDR3 DNA: TGTGCCAGCAGTTTAAACCCAACGGGAGCGGCCTACGAGCAGTACTTC. It specifies CASSLNPTGAAYEQYF.

The V call is TRBV6-4, the J call TRBJ2-1; D perhaps matches TRBD2 (6 bases). CDR1 is MRHNA and CDR2 is SNTAGT in the germline V gene. The V end lost 0 bases, the J end lost 1 base, and 7 bases lay between the germline ends. The CDR3 consists of 15 residues. Here the CDR3 reads CASSDSSGSYNEQFF. In DNA form, the CDR3 reads TGTGCCAGCAGTGACTCTAGCGGATCCTACAATGAGCAGTTCTTC.

This chain uses TRBV28 with TRBJ1-2, with 12 bases identical to TRBD1. The V gene's germline CDR1 is MDHEN and CDR2 SYDVKM. The CDR3 consists of 15 residues. V shed 7 bases and J 8 bases; nucleotides not matched to a gene: 11. CDR3 DNA sequence: TGTGCCAGCACCCTTTGGGGACAGGGGGCTGAAGGCTACACCTTC. Translation gives CASTLWGQGAEGYTF.

V is TRBV28 and J is TRBJ2-2, with 9 bases fitting TRBD2. The J segment lost 1 base and the V segment lost 5 bases, leaving 11 bases of the junction unmatched. Germline CDR1 MDHEN, CDR2 SYDVKM. The CDR3 covers 18 residues. CDR3 in amino acids: CASSVGGAGGLNTGELFF. Here the CDR3 DNA reads TGTGCCAGCAGTGTGGGGGGAGCGGGAGGCCTGAACACCGGGGAGCTGTTTTTT.

The chain carries TRBV28 and TRBJ1-1; D not resolved. Germline values: CDR1 MDHEN, CDR2 SYDVKM. Between the trimmed V and J ends, which lost 4 bases and 1 base, there was a span of 13 bases. This CDR3 spans 15 amino acids. The CDR3 loop is CASSSTPGRNTEAFF. In nucleotides, the CDR3 is TGTGCCAGCAGTTCGACGCCCGGGCGGAACACTGAAGCTTTCTTT.

The genes are TRBV5-1 and TRBJ1-4; TRBD1 might be the D (5 bases). The CDR3 extends over 15 amino acids. V was shortened by 0 bases and J by 3 bases, with 9 bases between the two germline ends. Per germline, CDR1 SGHRS and CDR2 YFSETQ. CDR3 DNA sequence: TGCGCCAGCAGCTTGGTGGGGACTTCTAATGAAAAACTGTTTTTT. Its translation: CASSLVGTSNEKLFF.

The chain uses TRBV7-9 and TRBJ2-3; tentatively, D is TRBD2 (6 bases). Between the trimmed V and J ends, which lost 5 bases and 1 base, there was a span of 7 bases. Germline V gene data show CDR1 as SEHNR and CDR2 as FQNEAQ (reference sequence). This CDR3 comprises 13 residues. Here the CDR3 DNA reads TGTGCCAGCAGCCCTAGCGGCACAGATACGCAGTATTTT. It specifies CASSPSGTDTQYF.

The chain is built from TRBV27 and TRBJ1-1; 8 nucleotides line up with TRBD1. J lost 4 bases, V lost 3 bases, and 7 bases had no gene match. This CDR3 is built from 15 residues. Germline V gene lookup returns CDR1 MNHEY and CDR2 SMNVEV (reference sequence). CDR3: CASSFWNRGITEAFF. DNA for the CDR3: TGTGCCAGCAGTTTTTGGAACAGGGGGATCACTGAAGCTTTCTTT.

V gene TRBV27 combines with J gene TRBJ2-1; D is undetermined. Per germline, CDR1 MNHEY and CDR2 SMNVEV (reference sequence). With 6 bases removed from V and 5 bases from J, the gap between germline ends came to 8 bases. This CDR3 contains 12 residues. CDR3 protein: CASSREDNEQFF. In DNA form, the CDR3 reads TGTGCCAGCAGCCGCGAGGACAATGAGCAGTTCTTC.

The gene calls are TRBV27 and TRBJ1-2; D uncertain. V was shortened by 1 base and J by 6 bases, with 12 bases between the two germline ends. The CDR3 runs 14 residues. Germline values: CDR1 MNHEY, CDR2 SMNVEV (reference sequence). In DNA, the CDR3 is TGTGCCAGCAGTTTATATCCCGGGGTGGATGGCTACACCTTC. Protein: CASSLYPGVDGYTF.

This clone was found a few times. This chain links TRBV19 with TRBJ1-2; TRBD1 is a possible D gene (5 bases). Germline V CDR1 and CDR2: LNHDA, SQIVND (reference sequence). Trimming took 10 bases from V and 9 from J, leaving 18 bases between them. This CDR3 is 12 amino acids long. The CDR3 DNA sequence: TGTGCCACCCGGGGTGGGGCCGCTAGCTACACCTTC. It yields the protein CATRGGAASYTF. The full variable domain, rest sourced from reference TRBV19 and TRBJ1-2, is DGGITQSPKYLFRKEGQNVTLSCEQNLNHDAMYWYRQDPGQGLRLIYYSQIVNDFQKGDIAEGYSVSREKKESFPLTVTSAQKNPTAFYLCATRGGAASYTFGSGTRLTVV.

Points on this clone: One end of the junction fails to match germline, which may point to a read error. CDR3 in amino acids: CASSYSRSTSSYEQYF. Written as DNA, the CDR3 is TGTGCCAGCAGTTACTCGAGAAGCACCAGCTCCTACGAGCAGTACTTC. The J gene is TRBJ2-7, the V gene TRBV10-3; D uncertain. Germline values: CDR1 ENHRY, CDR2 SYGVKD. This CDR3 has 16 amino acids.

The genes are TRBV7-2 and TRBJ2-5; D perhaps matches TRBD2 (6 bases). This CDR3 is built from 15 residues. Trimming took 5 bases from V and 3 from J, leaving 16 bases between them. CDR1 and CDR2 (germline): SGHTA, FQGNSA. The CDR3 nucleotides are TGTGCCAGCAGCGCTTCGGGAGATGGGAAAGAGACCCAGTACTTC. Its translation: CASSASGDGKETQYF.

The V gene is TRBV18, the J gene TRBJ2-7; tentative D call: TRBD2 (5 bases). Looked up from germline, CDR1 is KGHSH and CDR2 is LQKENI. Deletions cut 3 bases from V and 6 bases from J, with 9 bases between. The CDR3 spans 12 residues. The CDR3 protein is CASSPGVGEQYF. DNA for the CDR3: TGTGCCAGCTCACCGGGAGTGGGCGAGCAGTACTTC.

The chain uses TRBV6-1 and TRBJ2-3; D unclear. V was trimmed by 2 bases and J by 10 bases, leaving 7 bases between them. The CDR3 runs 11 residues. The germline gives CDR1 MNHNS, CDR2 SASEGT. The CDR3 region has the DNA TGTGCCAGCAGTGAAACCCTCCCGCAGTATTTT. Its protein is CASSETLPQYF.

The gene calls are TRBV21-1 and TRBJ2-7; the table gives TRBD1 as D, unverified against the DNA. TRBV21-1 is listed as a pseudogene. This CDR3 comprises 14 residues. The CDR3 sequence is CASRPRVDRVEQYF. CDR3 DNA: TGTGCCAGCAGACCCCGGGTTGACAGGGTCGAGCAGTACTTC.

This sequence joins TRBV5-8 and TRBJ2-7, with a tentative D call TRBD1 (6 bases). V lost 4 bases to trimming and J lost 3 bases, with 20 bases between them. The CDR3 consists of 16 residues. Per the germline V gene, CDR1 is SGHTS and CDR2 is YDEGEE. CDR3 sequence (DNA): TGTGCCAGCAGCCCCGGTGAGGGGACATGGGGCTACGAGCAGTACTTC. Protein product: CASSPGEGTWGYEQYF.

The V and J genes are TRBV18 and TRBJ2-6; D is unclear. Germline CDR1 KGHSH, CDR2 LQKENI. Trimming left V 3 bases short and J 1 base short, with 7 bases between. The length of the CDR3 is 15 residues. The CDR3 region has the DNA TGTGCCAGCTCACCCGCAGCTTCTGGGGCCAACGTCCTGACTTTC. It yields the protein CASSPAASGANVLTF.

The chain employs TRBV9 and TRBJ2-5; no clear D. The CDR3 length is 14 residues. V lost 0 bases and J lost 2, with 8 bases in between. Germline lookup yields CDR1 SGDLS and CDR2 YYNGEE. CDR3 sequence: CASSVGLMQETQYF. CDR3 nucleotides: TGTGCCAGCAGCGTAGGACTCATGCAAGAGACCCAGTACTTC. Filled out from reference TRBV9 and TRBJ2-5, the complete variable domain reads DSGVTQTPKHLITATGQRVTLRCSPRSGDLSVYWYQQSLDQGLQFLIQYYNGEERAKGNILERFSAQQFPDLHSELNLSSLELGDSALYFCASSVGLMQETQYFGPGTRLLVL.

The chain uses TRBV28 and TRBJ2-7, with no clear D. The ends were cut back, 2 bases at V and 2 bases at J, with 10 bases in the middle. Germline CDR1 reads MDHEN; CDR2 reads SYDVKM. The CDR3 runs to 14 residues. Written as DNA, the CDR3 is TGTGCCAGCAGTTTACGGGCCGGAACCTACGAGCAGTACTTC. Protein: CASSLRAGTYEQYF.